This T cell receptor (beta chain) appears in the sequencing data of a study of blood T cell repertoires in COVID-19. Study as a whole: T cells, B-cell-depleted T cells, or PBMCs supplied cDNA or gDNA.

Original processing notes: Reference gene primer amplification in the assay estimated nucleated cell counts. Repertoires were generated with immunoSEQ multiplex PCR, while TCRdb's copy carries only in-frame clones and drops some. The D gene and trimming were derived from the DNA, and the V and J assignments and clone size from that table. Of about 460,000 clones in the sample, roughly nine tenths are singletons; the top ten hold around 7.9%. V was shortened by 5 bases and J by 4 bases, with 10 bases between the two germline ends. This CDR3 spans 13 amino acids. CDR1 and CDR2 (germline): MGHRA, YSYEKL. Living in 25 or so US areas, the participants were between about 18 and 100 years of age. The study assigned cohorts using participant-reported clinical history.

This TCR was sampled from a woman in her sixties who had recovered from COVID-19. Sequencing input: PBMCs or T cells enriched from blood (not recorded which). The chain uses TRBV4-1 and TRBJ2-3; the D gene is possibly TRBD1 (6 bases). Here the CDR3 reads CASSTQGSDTQYF. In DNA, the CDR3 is TGCGCCAGCAGCACTCAGGGGTCAGATACGCAGTATTTT.